This T cell receptor (beta chain) was recorded in a study of T cell responses to AZD1222 COVID-19 vaccine. Study observations and caveats: Clonal diversity may have been underestimated, and the donors were mostly white British, with more females than males.

Generated by immunoSEQ multiplex PCR, the TCRdb table keeps only in-frame clones and is missing some. The table includes some 79,000 clones, around three quarters detected once. This CDR3 has 14 residues. Pooling covered second doses at about 4 or about 12 weeks. In regard to this clone: Its cognate antigen is unknown.

Material: peripheral blood, obtained 28 days after the second AZD1222 dose. The rearrangement uses TRBV21-1 and TRBJ1-1. TRBV21-1 counts as a pseudogene. The clonotype comes from an adult who received the AZD1222 COVID-19 vaccine. The CDR3 region is CASSRELLNTEAFF. In DNA form, the CDR3 reads TGTGCCAGCAGCAGAGAACTCCTGAACACTGAAGCTTTCTTT.